The next 19 T cell receptor beta chains were all read from a single sample in a study of CD8+ T cells in alopecia areata (dated by TCRdb to 2016 to 2018). Pooled mouse cutaneous lymph node cells were stained for CD4, CD8alpha, NKG2D, NKG2ACE and other markers, then sorted on a BD Influx. The library relied on the immunoSEQ multiplex PCR assay. RNA was extracted from all samples and reverse transcribed into cDNA as template for TCR sequencing. TCRdb's version of the immuneACCESS table is confined to in-frame rearrangements and falls short of the full clone set. An unresolved V gene accounts for under half of the shortfall where checked; the remainder is of unknown origin. The sample comprises about 270,000 clones, and every one was counted more than once. The ten largest clones add up to 0.9% to 1.5% of the sample. Sample: CD4+ T cells sorted from a lymph node. These receptor sequences come from a C3H/HeJ mouse with alopecia areata. Mice of this strain bear MHC haplotype H2-k.

Only a few counts were recorded for this clone. Mouse gene names and germline throughout. The missing CDR3 end, 4 residues past where the read stops, is filled in from the germline J gene. This sequence joins TRBV2 and TRBJ2-1; D perhaps matches TRBD1 (5 bases). The CDR3 spans 14 residues. Germline lookup yields CDR1 LGHNA and CDR2 YSYQKL. V was clipped by 0 bases and J by 5 bases, with 8 bases between them. The sequenced part of the CDR3 DNA is TGTGCCAGCAGCCAAGAATTCAGGGATGCT. Amino acid sequence: CASSQEFRDA. The complete CDR3 protein is CASSQEFRDAEQFF.

This clone was observed a handful of times. The gene symbols are mouse symbols. Read sequence stops 4 residues before the CDR3 end, and the germline J gene provides the missing end. This chain connects TRBV19 to TRBJ2-7; D remains ambiguous. Germline V gene lookup returns CDR1 FNHDT and CDR2 SITEND (reference sequence). The CDR3 spans 13 residues. The CDR3: CASSRRLAYEQYF. The DNA read from the CDR3 is TGTGCCAGCAGTCGTAGGCTGGCGTAT.

Comment on this clone: All gene names here are mouse names. The read ends 4 residues shy of where the CDR3 ends; the end is completed using the germline J gene. Distinct nucleotide sequences in the sample also encode this CDR3. This sequence joins TRBV5 and TRBJ2-7; D perhaps matches TRBD1 (6 bases). The V gene lost 0 bases and the J gene lost 2 bases, with 8 bases spanning the gap. In germline, CDR1 is LGHNA, CDR2 YNLKQL (reference sequence). The CDR3 runs to 14 residues. The CDR3 DNA, read in part, is TGTGCCAGCAGCCAAGACAGGGGCCCCTAT. Its translation is CASSQDRGPY. The whole CDR3 protein is CASSQDRGPYEQYF.

Turning to this clone: Genes and germline come from the mouse. Coverage ceases 4 residues before the CDR3 finishes, and the germline J gene fills in the end. This sample includes further DNA sequences coding for the same CDR3. This chain connects TRBV13-3 to TRBJ2-3; D not resolved. Germline V gene sequence: CDR1 NNHDY, CDR2 SYVADS. Trimming pared 4 bases from V and 0 bases from J, leaving 6 bases between. This CDR3 is 13 amino acids long. The CDR3 here is CASSTISAETLYF. The CDR3 bases that were read are TGTGCCAGCAGTACAATTAGTGCAGAA.

As concerns this clone: These gene names are mouse names. Coverage ceases 4 residues before the CDR3 finishes, and the germline J gene fills in the end. The chain joins TRBV14 to TRBJ1-1, with D possibly being TRBD1 (5 bases). The V gene's germline CDR1 is SGHDT and CDR2 FRDEAV. The V end lost 2 bases, the J end lost 0 bases, and 8 bases lay between the germline ends. The CDR3 extends over 14 amino acids. The CDR3 sequence: CASSFLDTNTEVFF. The covered CDR3 bases are TGTGCCAGCAGTTTTTTGGACACAAACACA.

As to this clone: Gene names follow the mouse nomenclature. The CDR3 extends 4 residues past the end of the read, so its final part is completed from the germline J gene. This sequence joins TRBV19 and TRBJ2-3, with TRBD2 matching over 14 bases. The CDR3 totals 16 residues. CDR1 is FNHDT, CDR2 SITEND, per germline (reference sequence). Germline trimming cut 2 bases from V and 3 bases from J; bases unmatched to any gene: 2. This chain's CDR3 is CASSIRDWGGAETLYF. The DNA read from the CDR3 is TGTGCCAGCAGTATCCGGGACTGGGGGGGCGCAGAA.

This clone came up a few times. Mouse germline and gene names are used. The sequenced fragment ends 4 residues before the CDR3 boundary, so the rest is inferred from the germline J gene. This chain links TRBV19 with TRBJ2-7; 9 bases are shared with TRBD1. This CDR3 is 14 amino acids long. Per the germline V gene, CDR1 is FNHDT and CDR2 is SITEND (reference sequence). V trimming: 6 bases; J trimming: 3 bases; junction bases outside the gene matches: 7. This chain's CDR3 is CASKWLGQGYEQYF. The CDR3 DNA, read in part, is TGTGCCAGCAAGTGGCTGGGACAGGGCTAT.

As for this clone: The genes are named according to mouse. The read terminates 4 residues before the CDR3 end, so the remaining end is supplied by the germline J gene. The chain links TRBV13-1 to TRBJ2-1; 10 nucleotides agree with TRBD2. CDR3 length: 15 residues. After removal of 4 bases from V and 3 bases from J, the junction contained 4 bases not matched to a gene. CDR1 and CDR2 (germline): NSHNY, SYGAGN. Partial CDR3 DNA: TGTGCCAGCAGTTCCGGGACTGGGGTCTATGCT. This encodes CASSSGTGVYA. The entire CDR3 protein reads CASSSGTGVYAEQFF.

Of note for this clone: All gene names here are mouse names. The CDR3 reads CASSSDISSYNSPLYF. Incomplete CDR3 DNA: TGTGCTAGCAGTAGCGACATTTCTTCCTATAATTCGCCC. V and J are TRBV17 and TRBJ1-6; no definite D call. Coverage ceases 3 residues before the CDR3 finishes, and the germline J gene fills in the end. TRBJ1-6 carries the ORF label, with uncertain function. The CDR3 extends over 16 amino acids. V was cut by 3 bases and J by 0 bases, with 9 bases left in between. Germline loops: CDR1 MNHDT, CDR2 YYDKIL.

This clone turned up a few times. Any gene name here is a mouse gene name. The read terminates 4 residues ahead of where the CDR3 ends, so the germline J gene completes it. V is TRBV13-2 and J is TRBJ2-4, with 7 bases fitting TRBD1. CDR1 NNHNN and CDR2 SYGAGS come from the germline V gene (reference sequence). This CDR3 is built from 14 residues. The ends lost 1 base at V and 1 base at J; junction bases unmatched: 0. The chain's CDR3 is CASGDQGGQNTLYF. The CDR3 bases that were read are TGTGCCAGCGGTGATCAGGGGGGTCAAAAC.

In this sample, this clone turned up many times. Gene names refer to mouse genes. The CDR3 extends 4 residues past the end of the read, so its final part is completed from the germline J gene. V gene TRBV1 combines with J gene TRBJ2-5, with 8 nucleotides matching TRBD2. The CDR3 is 14 residues long. Germline CDR1 NSQYPW, CDR2 LRSPGD (reference sequence). The CDR3 loop is CTCSAVWGEDTQYF. The CDR3 bases that were read are TGCACCTGCAGTGCAGTCTGGGGGGAAGAC.

This clone was found a few times. Gene names refer to mouse genes. The read terminates 4 residues ahead of where the CDR3 ends, so the germline J gene completes it. The V call is TRBV19, the J call TRBJ2-7, with D possibly matching TRBD1 (5 bases). CDR3 size: 15 residues. Per the germline V gene, CDR1 is FNHDT and CDR2 is SITEND (reference sequence). This chain's CDR3 is CASSIDPGRVYEQYF. The CDR3 bases that were read are TGTGCCAGCAGTATTGATCCAGGGAGAGTTTAT.

This clone occurred a few times. Gene labels here are mouse ones. Read coverage stops 4 residues before the CDR3 terminus; the germline J gene supplies the remainder. This same CDR3 is encoded by further DNA sequences in the sample. J is TRBJ2-7 and V is TRBV31; 7 bases are a match to TRBD2. Germline V gene sequence: CDR1 GKSSPN, CDR2 SITVG. The CDR3 sequence is 13 residues long. CDR3 DNA, as far as it was read: TGTGCCTGGAGTCTCCTGGGGGATTAT. Translation: CAWSLLGDY. The CDR3 in full is CAWSLLGDYEQYF.

Notes on this clone: These gene names are mouse names. The read stops 4 residues short of the end of the CDR3; the missing end is completed from the germline J gene. The same CDR3 is also encoded by other DNA sequences in this sample. V and J are TRBV13-2 and TRBJ2-2; maybe TRBD2 (6 bases). V was trimmed by 0 bases and J by 0 bases, leaving 9 bases between them. The CDR3 sequence is 16 residues long. Per the germline V gene, CDR1 is NNHNN and CDR2 is SYGAGS (reference sequence). The CDR3 is CASGDARGANTGQLYF. The DNA read from the CDR3 is TGTGCCAGCGGTGATGCTCGGGGGGCAAACACCGGG.

To note about this clone: The gene names here belong to mouse. The DNA ends 4 residues before the CDR3 does, and the rest of the CDR3 is filled in from the germline J gene. At the DNA level, this CDR3 is encoded by other sequences in the same sample as well. The chain combines TRBV31 with TRBJ2-5; 8 nucleotides align to TRBD2. CDR1 and CDR2 from the germline V gene are GKSSPN and SITVG. Losses at the gene ends were 1 base for V and 2 bases for J; bases not matched to a gene: 2. CDR3 size: 14 residues. The part of the CDR3 DNA that was read is TGTGCCTGGAGTCGTCTGGGGGGCCAAGAC. This codes for CAWSRLGGQD. Given in full, the CDR3 is CAWSRLGGQDTQYF.

Worth noting for this clone: Gene labels here are mouse ones. The CDR3 extends 4 residues past the end of the read, so its final part is completed from the germline J gene. V gene TRBV2 combines with J gene TRBJ2-3, with 8 nucleotides matching TRBD1. CDR1 and CDR2 (germline): LGHNA, YSYQKL. V lost 4 bases, J lost 1 base, and 1 base stayed unmatched. This CDR3 contains 14 residues. The DNA read from the CDR3 is TGTGCCAGCAGCCCGGGACAGGGTGCAGAA. Translated, it gives CASSPGQGAE. The whole CDR3 reads CASSPGQGAETLYF.

For this clone: Mouse names are used for the genes. From the germline J gene comes the end of the CDR3, since the read stops 3 residues before it. The chain couples TRBV1 to TRBJ1-6, with 8 bases identical to TRBD1. TRBJ1-6 is filed as an ORF, its function uncertain. Germline V CDR1 and CDR2: NSQYPW, LRSPGD (reference sequence). Trimming at V came to 3 bases and at J to 6 bases, leaving 4 bases not matched to a gene. The CDR3 runs to 15 residues. CDR3 DNA, as far as it was read: TGCACCTGCAGTGCCCAGGGGGCGCTTAATTCGCCC. Its protein is CTCSAQGALNSP. The full CDR3 protein is CTCSAQGALNSPLYF.

This clone was seen ten or more times. Gene names and germline match the mouse. Read coverage stops 4 residues before the CDR3 terminus; the germline J gene supplies the remainder. The rearrangement joins TRBV19 to TRBJ2-2; D might be TRBD1 (6 bases). Germline CDR1 is FNHDT and CDR2 is SITEND (reference sequence). V was shortened by 7 bases and J by 0 bases, with 7 bases between the two germline ends. The CDR3 extends over 13 amino acids. The CDR3: CASGTTNTGQLYF. The sequenced CDR3 bases are TGTGCCAGCGGGACAACAAACACCGGG.

As to this clone: The genes are named according to mouse. The CDR3 sequence: CASSRDPGGTYEQYF. The part of the CDR3 DNA that was read is TGTGCTAGCAGTAGAGATCCTGGGGGGACCTAT. The chain combines TRBV17 with TRBJ2-7; 8 bases align to TRBD2. The missing CDR3 end, 4 residues past where the read stops, is filled in from the germline J gene. The CDR3 extends over 15 amino acids. Germline V gene lookup returns CDR1 MNHDT and CDR2 YYDKIL. The V gene end was trimmed by 0 bases and the J gene end by 2 bases; junction bases not matched to a gene: 3.